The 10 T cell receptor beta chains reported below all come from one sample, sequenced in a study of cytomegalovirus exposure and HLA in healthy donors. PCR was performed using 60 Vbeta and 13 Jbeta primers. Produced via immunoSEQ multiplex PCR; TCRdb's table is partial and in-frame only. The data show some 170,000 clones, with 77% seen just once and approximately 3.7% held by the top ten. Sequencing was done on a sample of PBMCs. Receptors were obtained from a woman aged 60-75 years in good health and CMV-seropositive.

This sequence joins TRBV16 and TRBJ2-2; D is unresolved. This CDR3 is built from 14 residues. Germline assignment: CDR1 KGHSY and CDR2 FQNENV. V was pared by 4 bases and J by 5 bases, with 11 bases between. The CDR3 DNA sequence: TGTGCCAGCAGCCCGAATCCGAGTACCGGGGAGCTGTTTTTT. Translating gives CASSPNPSTGELFF.

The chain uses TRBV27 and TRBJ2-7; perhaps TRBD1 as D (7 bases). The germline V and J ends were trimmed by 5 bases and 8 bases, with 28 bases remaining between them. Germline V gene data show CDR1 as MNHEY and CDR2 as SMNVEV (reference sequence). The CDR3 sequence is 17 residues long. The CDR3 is CASSRQGSGLADNKQYF. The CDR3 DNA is TGTGCCAGCAGTAGACAGGGTAGCGGTTTGGCGGACAACAAGCAGTACTTC.

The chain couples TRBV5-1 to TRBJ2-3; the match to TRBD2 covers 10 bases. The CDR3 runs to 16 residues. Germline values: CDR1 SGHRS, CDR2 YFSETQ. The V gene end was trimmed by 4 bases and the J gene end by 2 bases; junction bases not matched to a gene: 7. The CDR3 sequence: CASSPALAGATDTQYF. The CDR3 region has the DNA TGCGCCAGCAGCCCTGCCCTAGCGGGAGCCACAGATACGCAGTATTTT.

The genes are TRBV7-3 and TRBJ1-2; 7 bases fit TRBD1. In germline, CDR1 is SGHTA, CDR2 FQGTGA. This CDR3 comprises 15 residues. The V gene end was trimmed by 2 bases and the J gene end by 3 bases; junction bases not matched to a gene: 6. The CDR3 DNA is TGTGCCAGCAGCTTAGGGACAGAACCCGACTATGGCTACACCTTC. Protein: CASSLGTEPDYGYTF.

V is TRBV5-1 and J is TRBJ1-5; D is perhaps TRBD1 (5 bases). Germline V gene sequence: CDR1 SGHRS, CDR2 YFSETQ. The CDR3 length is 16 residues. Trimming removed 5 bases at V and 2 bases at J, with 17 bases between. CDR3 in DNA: TGCGCCAGCAGTCGTGGGGGAGGGCAGGGCAATCAGCCCCAGCATTTT. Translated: CASSRGGGQGNQPQHF. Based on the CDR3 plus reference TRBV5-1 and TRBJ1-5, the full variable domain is KAGVTQTPRYLIKTRGQQVTLSCSPISGHRSVSWYQQTPGQGLQFLFEYFSETQRNKGNFPGRFSGRQFSNSRSEMNVSTLELGDSALYLCASSRGGGQGNQPQHFGDGTRLSIL.

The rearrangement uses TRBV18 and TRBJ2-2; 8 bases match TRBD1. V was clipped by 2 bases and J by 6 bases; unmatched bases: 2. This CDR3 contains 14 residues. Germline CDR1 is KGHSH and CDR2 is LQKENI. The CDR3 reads CASSPGQGPGELFF. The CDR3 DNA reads TGTGCCAGCTCACCAGGACAGGGCCCCGGGGAGCTGTTTTTT.

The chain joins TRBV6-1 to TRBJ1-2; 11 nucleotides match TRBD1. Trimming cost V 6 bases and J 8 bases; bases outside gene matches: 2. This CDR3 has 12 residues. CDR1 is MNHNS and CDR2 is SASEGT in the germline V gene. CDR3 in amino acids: CASRGTGGGYTF. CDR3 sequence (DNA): TGTGCCAGCAGGGGGACAGGGGGAGGCTACACCTTC.

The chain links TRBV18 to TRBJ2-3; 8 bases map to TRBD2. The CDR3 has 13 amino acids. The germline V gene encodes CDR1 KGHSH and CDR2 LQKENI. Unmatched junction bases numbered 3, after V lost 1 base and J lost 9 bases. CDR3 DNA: TGTGCCAGCTCACCACTAGCGGGAAAGACGCAGTATTTT. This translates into CASSPLAGKTQYF.

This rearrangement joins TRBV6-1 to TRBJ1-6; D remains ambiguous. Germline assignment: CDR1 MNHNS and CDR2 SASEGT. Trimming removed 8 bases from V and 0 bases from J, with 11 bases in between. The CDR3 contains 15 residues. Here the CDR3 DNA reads TGTGCCAGCCGAGGAGAGAGCTCCTATAATTCACCCCTCCACTTT. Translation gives CASRGESSYNSPLHF.

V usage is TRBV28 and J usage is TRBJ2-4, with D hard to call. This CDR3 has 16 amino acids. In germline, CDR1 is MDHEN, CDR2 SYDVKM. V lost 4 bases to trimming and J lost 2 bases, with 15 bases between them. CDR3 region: CASSSWAGLPKNIQYF. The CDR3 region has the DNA TGTGCCAGCAGTTCCTGGGCAGGCCTCCCCAAAAACATTCAGTACTTC.